Below are 7 T cell receptor beta chains sequenced from a single sample in a study of T cells after yellow fever vaccination. Each CDR3 protein is one row after TCRdb ran MiXCR on the 5' RACE reads. The sample has under 600,000 distinct CDR3 sequences; 21% are singletons. The sequencing used PBMCs, collected more than 20 days after the first yellow fever vaccination. These receptors were collected from a man aged 18 to 29 who received the YFV17D yellow fever vaccine.

The chain is built from TRBV25-1 and TRBJ1-3; D is unclear. This CDR3 has 17 amino acids. CDR1 is MGHDK and CDR2 is SYGVNS in the germline V gene. V was pared by 5 bases and J by 4 bases, with 21 bases between. The CDR3 is CASSPRSLPLGGNTIYF. As DNA, the CDR3 is TGTGCCAGCAGTCCCCGATCTCTACCTTTAGGAGGAAACACCATATATTTT.

This clonotype came up many times. The chain combines TRBV5-8 with TRBJ2-4, with D tentatively TRBD2 (6 bases). The V end was cut by 4 bases, the J end by 3 bases, with 17 bases between. The germline gives CDR1 SGHTS, CDR2 YDEGEE. The CDR3 runs 16 residues. The CDR3 DNA sequence: TGTGCCAGCAGCCCCCTGGGGCACGGGAGCAAAAACATTCAGTACTTC. Its protein product is CASSPLGHGSKNIQYF.

CDR3 amino acids: CASSERGVNINYNEQFF. The CDR3 DNA sequence: TGTGCCAGCAGTGAACGGGGGGTAAACATCAACTACAATGAGCAGTTCTTC. The chain links TRBV2 to TRBJ2-1, with 7 bases identical to TRBD2. Germline values: CDR1 SNHLY, CDR2 FYNNEI. V lost 2 bases, J lost 3 bases, and 10 bases stayed unmatched. CDR3 length: 17 residues.

The chain is built from TRBV7-2 and TRBJ2-4; possible D gene TRBD2, 5 bases. The germline CDR1 and CDR2 sequences are SGHTA and FQGNSA. Trimming cost V 1 base and J 7 bases, with 14 bases left between them. The CDR3 runs 15 residues. CDR3 nucleotide sequence: TGTGCCAGCAGCTTAGTTTTTTGGGGAGAGAACATTCAGTACTTC. It yields the protein CASSLVFWGENIQYF.

This clonotype showed up just a few times. The chain links TRBV5-1 to TRBJ1-3, with TRBD1 matching 7 bases. Germline assignment: CDR1 SGHRS and CDR2 YFSETQ. The CDR3 covers 14 residues. J was trimmed by 3 bases and V by 4 bases; bases with no gene match: 4. This chain's CDR3 is CASSEGAHGNTIYF. Here the CDR3 DNA reads TGCGCCAGCAGCGAGGGGGCTCATGGAAACACCATATATTTT. The full variable domain, with the rest looked up from reference TRBV5-1 and TRBJ1-3, is KAGVTQTPRYLIKTRGQQVTLSCSPISGHRSVSWYQQTPGQGLQFLFEYFSETQRNKGNFPGRFSGRQFSNSRSEMNVSTLELGDSALYLCASSEGAHGNTIYFGEGSWLTVV.

The gene calls are TRBV18 and TRBJ1-1; 7 bases line up with TRBD1. The V gene end was trimmed by 4 bases and the J gene end by 3 bases; junction bases not matched to a gene: 5. From germline, CDR1 is KGHSH and CDR2 LQKENI. This CDR3 region has 14 residues. CDR3 in amino acids: CASSQQGRDTEAFF. CDR3 in DNA: TGTGCCAGCTCACAACAGGGGCGGGACACTGAAGCTTTCTTT.

The chain is built from TRBV7-8 and TRBJ1-1, with TRBD1 matching 10 bases. The CDR3 spans 17 residues. Per germline, CDR1 SGHVS and CDR2 FQNEAQ. Losses at the gene ends were 3 bases for V and 4 bases for J; bases not matched to a gene: 11. The CDR3 loop reads CASSLTGTGDITTEAFF. CDR3 sequence (DNA): TGTGCCAGCAGCTTGACAGGGACAGGGGATATCACCACTGAAGCTTTCTTT.